This TCR beta chain was sequenced during a study of T cell responses to AZD1222 COVID-19 vaccine. With regard to this clone: The target antigen is unknown.

The V gene lost 1 base and the J gene lost 2 bases, with 8 bases spanning the gap. Germline V gene sequence: CDR1 LGHDT, CDR2 YNNKEL (reference sequence). The CDR3 extends over 14 amino acids. Study outcomes and limitations: Just six AZD1222 recipients were seropositive at baseline. Spike-specific TCR repertoires showed rising breadth and depth after two AZD1222 doses. CD4 TCRs associated with vaccination spanned spike, dominating at 160-218 and 743-854. After the peak T cell response, and only then, were repertoires sampled.

Assay: immunoSEQ multiplex PCR; the TCRdb copy retains only in-frame clones and omits some. The repertoire table contains about 140,000 clones. The receptor comes from an adult in good health. The sample consisted of peripheral blood. The rearrangement uses TRBV3-1 (or the pseudogene TRBV3-2) and TRBJ1-2; D gene ambiguous. CDR3 nucleotides: TGTGCCAGCAGCCAAGGTATCACCAACTATGGCTACACCTTC. The encoded protein is CASSQGITNYGYTF.